These 5 T cell receptor beta chains originate from one sample sequenced in a study of cytomegalovirus exposure and HLA in healthy donors. The assay was immunoSEQ multiplex PCR, and TCRdb's table has in-frame clones only and misses some. This table has 65,000 to 100,000 clones, 90% to 95% appearing once. The sequenced sample was PBMCs. The receptors shown here come from a woman between 25 and 40 years old in good health and CMV-seronegative.

V and J are TRBV10-3 and TRBJ2-2, with TRBD2 as a possible D gene (5 bases). The V gene lost 3 bases and the J gene lost 3 bases, with 11 bases spanning the gap. The CDR3 runs 15 residues. Germline CDR1 reads ENHRY; CDR2 reads SYGVKD. Written as DNA, the CDR3 is TGTGCCATCAGTGACTCTAGCCGAGACACCGGGGAGCTGTTTTTT. Residues: CAISDSSRDTGELFF.

This sequence joins TRBV7-6 and TRBJ1-3, with D hard to call. The CDR3 contains 16 residues. V shed 1 base and J shed 0 bases, with 10 bases lying between them. The V gene's germline CDR1 is SGHVS and CDR2 FNYEAQ. CDR3 in amino acids: CASSLGIQSSGNTIYF. The CDR3 DNA sequence: TGTGCCAGCAGCTTAGGCATACAGAGCTCTGGAAACACCATATATTTT.

CDR3 bases: TGTGCCAGTAGCACATTGGGACAAGCGAACACCGGGGAGCTGTTTTTT. This translates into CASSTLGQANTGELFF. This chain joins TRBV19 and TRBJ2-2; D is perhaps TRBD1 (6 bases). The germline CDR1 and CDR2 sequences are LNHDA and SQIVND (reference sequence). The CDR3 sequence is 16 residues long. Trimming cost V 6 bases and J 0 bases, with 14 bases left between them.

The rearrangement uses TRBV28 and TRBJ1-5; 7 nucleotides agree with TRBD1. After removal of 6 bases from V and 6 bases from J, the junction contained 11 bases not matched to a gene. The CDR3 length is 15 residues. CDR1 and CDR2 from the germline V gene are MDHEN and SYDVKM. CDR3 nucleotide sequence: TGTGCCAGCAGATTAAGCCTAGGGGGCGTTCAGCCCCAGCATTTT. Amino acid sequence: CASRLSLGGVQPQHF.

CDR3 in DNA: TGTGCCAGCAGCCCGGAGCGGGTAGCTTTCTTT. This gives the protein CASSPERVAFF. This chain connects TRBV2 to TRBJ1-1, with no clear D. V was clipped by 6 bases and J by 10 bases, with 12 bases between them. This CDR3 region has 11 residues. Germline loops: CDR1 SNHLY, CDR2 FYNNEI. Based on the CDR3 plus reference TRBV2 and TRBJ1-1, the full variable domain is EPEVTQTPSHQVTQMGQEVILRCVPISNHLYFYWYRQILGQKVEFLVSFYNNEISEKSEIFDDQFSVERPDGSNFTLKIRSTKLEDSAMYFCASSPERVAFFGQGTRLTVV.